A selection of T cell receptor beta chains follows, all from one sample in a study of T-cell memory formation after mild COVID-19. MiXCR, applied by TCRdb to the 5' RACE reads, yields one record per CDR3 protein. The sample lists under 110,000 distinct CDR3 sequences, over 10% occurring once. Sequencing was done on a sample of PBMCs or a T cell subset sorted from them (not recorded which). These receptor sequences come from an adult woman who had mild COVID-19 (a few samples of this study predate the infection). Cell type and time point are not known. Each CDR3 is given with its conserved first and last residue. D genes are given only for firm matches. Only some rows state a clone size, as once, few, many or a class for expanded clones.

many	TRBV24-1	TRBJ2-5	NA	TGTGCCACCAGTACGCCCCCAGGCTACCAAGAGACCCAGTACTTC	CATSTPPGYQETQYF
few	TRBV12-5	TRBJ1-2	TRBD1	TGTGCTAGTGGCCCAGGTGGGGACAGGGGCCATGGCTACACCTTC	CASGPGGDRGHGYTF
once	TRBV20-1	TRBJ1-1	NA	TGCAGTGCTAGGCCAACGAACGGCGCTGAAGCTTTCTTT	CSARPTNGAEAFF
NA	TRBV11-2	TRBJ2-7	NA	TGTGCCAGCCTGCGACCGGGAACCTACGAGCAGTACTTC	CASLRPGTYEQYF
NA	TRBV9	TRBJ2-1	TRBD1	TGTGCCAGCAGCGTAGATGGGACAGGATACAATGAGCAGTTCTTC	CASSVDGTGYNEQFF
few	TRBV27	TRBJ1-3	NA	TGTGCCAGCAGTCCGGCGGTCTCTGGAAACACCATATATTTT	CASSPAVSGNTIYF
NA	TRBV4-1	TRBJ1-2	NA	TGCGCCAGCAGCCAAGAAGCTAGGGCGTCCTATGGCTACACCTTC	CASSQEARASYGYTF
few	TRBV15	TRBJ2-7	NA	TGTGCCACCAGCAGAGCCCTTGTCGGGCTGAATTGGGAGCAGTACTTC	CATSRALVGLNWEQYF
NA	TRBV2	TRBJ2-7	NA	TGTGCCAGCAGAGGACTTCACCTCGAGCAGTACTTC	CASRGLHLEQYF
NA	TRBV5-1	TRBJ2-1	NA	TGCGCCAGCAGCTTGTATACGGGCCGGGATGAGCAGTTCTTC	CASSLYTGRDEQFF
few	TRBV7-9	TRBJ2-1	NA	TGTGCCAGCAGCTCTCGGGCCAACAATGAGCAGTTCTTC	CASSSRANNEQFF
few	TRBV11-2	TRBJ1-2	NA	TGTGCCAGCAGCTCGTACAATCGGGACTATAACTATGGCTACACCTTC	CASSSYNRDYNYGYTF
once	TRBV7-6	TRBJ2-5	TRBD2	TGTGCCAGCAGCTTGGGGACTAGCGTGAAGGAGACCCAGTACTTC	CASSLGTSVKETQYF
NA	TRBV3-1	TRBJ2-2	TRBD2	TGTGGCAGCAGCCCACTTCTAGCGGGCGAGGCCGGGGAGCTGTTTTTT	CGSSPLLAGEAGELFF
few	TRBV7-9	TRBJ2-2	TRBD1	TGTGCCAGCAGCCCCGGACAGGGGGGCACCGGGGAGCTGTTTTTT	CASSPGQGGTGELFF
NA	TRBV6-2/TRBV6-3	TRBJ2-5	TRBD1	TGTGCCAGCAGTAGACAGGGGCCTCAAGAGACCCAGTACTTC	CASSRQGPQETQYF
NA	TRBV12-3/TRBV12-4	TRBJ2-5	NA	TGTGCCAGCAGTGACCCTGCCGACAGGGAGGGGGAGACCCAGTACTTC	CASSDPADREGETQYF
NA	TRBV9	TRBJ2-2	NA	TGTGCCAGCAGCGTAGCACGGCTCGCCGGGGAGCTGTTTTTT	CASSVARLAGELFF
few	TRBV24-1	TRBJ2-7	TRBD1	TGTGCCACCAGTGACCCCAGGGGGCCCTCGCCGCACGAGCAGTACTTC	CATSDPRGPSPHEQYF
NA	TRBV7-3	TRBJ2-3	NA	TGTGCCAGCAGCCGCGTGTACGGCACAGATACGCAGTATTTT	CASSRVYGTDTQYF
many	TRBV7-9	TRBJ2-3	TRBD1	TGTGCCAGCAGCTTAGGGTGGACAGGTGGGGATACGCAGTATTTT	CASSLGWTGGDTQYF